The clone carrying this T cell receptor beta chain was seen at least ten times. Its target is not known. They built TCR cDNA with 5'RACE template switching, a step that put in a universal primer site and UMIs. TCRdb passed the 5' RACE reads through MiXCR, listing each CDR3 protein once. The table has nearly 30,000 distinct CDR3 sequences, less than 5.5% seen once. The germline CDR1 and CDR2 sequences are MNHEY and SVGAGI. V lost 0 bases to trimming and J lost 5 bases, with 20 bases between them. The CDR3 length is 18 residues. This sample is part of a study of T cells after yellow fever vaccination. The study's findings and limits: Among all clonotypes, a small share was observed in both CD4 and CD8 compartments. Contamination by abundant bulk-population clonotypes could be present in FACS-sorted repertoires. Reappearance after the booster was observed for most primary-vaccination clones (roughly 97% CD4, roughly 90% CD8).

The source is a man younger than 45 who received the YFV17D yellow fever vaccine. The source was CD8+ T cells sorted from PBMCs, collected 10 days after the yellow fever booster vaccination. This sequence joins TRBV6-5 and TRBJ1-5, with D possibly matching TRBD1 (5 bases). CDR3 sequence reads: CASSYSSTGPGGDQPQHF. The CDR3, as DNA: TGTGCCAGCAGTTACTCCTCAACGGGACCCGGGGGGGATCAGCCCCAGCATTTT.